This T cell receptor beta chain stems from a study of T-cell memory formation after mild COVID-19. In the study overall: TCR clusters were mostly confined to one donor each.

This CDR3 spans 13 amino acids. The germline V gene encodes CDR1 ENHRY and CDR2 SYGVKD. Trimming pared 4 bases from V and 4 bases from J, leaving 7 bases between. TCRdb re-called the 5' RACE reads with MiXCR, one entry per CDR3 protein. The table lists about 610,000 distinct CDR3 sequences, approximately 15% of them singletons. The TCR comes from an adult woman who had mild COVID-19 (a few samples of this study predate the infection). Cell type and time point are not known. V usage is TRBV10-3 and J usage is TRBJ2-2; D is possibly TRBD1 (6 bases). Source material: PBMCs or a T cell subset sorted from them (not recorded which). For the CDR3, the DNA is TGTGCCATCAGTGCAGGGGTCACCGGGGAGCTGTTTTTT. Protein: CAISAGVTGELFF.